This T cell receptor (beta chain) was found in a study of control samples from healthy donors and cancer patients. Germline-derived CDR1 and CDR2 are SGHRS and YFSETQ. The CDR3 loop spans 18 amino acids. The V end was cut by 5 bases, the J end by 0 bases, with 22 bases between. Repertoires were generated with immunoSEQ multiplex PCR, while TCRdb's copy carries only in-frame clones and drops some. The sample records around 100,000 clones, around 90% being singletons. The rearrangement uses TRBV5-1 and TRBJ2-3; D unclear. Sequencing input: blood. This TCR was recovered from a human donor in good health. The donor label of this sample is uncertain. The CDR3 protein is CASRLGRAQQTSTDTQYF. The CDR3 nucleotides read TGCGCCAGCAGGCTCGGAAGGGCGCAACAAACTAGCACAGATACGCAGTATTTT. Using reference TRBV5-1 and TRBJ2-3 for the parts outside the CDR3, the full variable domain is KAGVTQTPRYLIKTRGQQVTLSCSPISGHRSVSWYQQTPGQGLQFLFEYFSETQRNKGNFPGRFSGRQFSNSRSEMNVSTLELGDSALYLCASRLGRAQQTSTDTQYFGPGTRLTVL.